These 11 T cell receptor beta chains were sequenced from one sample in a study of blood T cell repertoires in COVID-19. Data came from immunoSEQ multiplex PCR; TCRdb stores just in-frame clones and leaves some out. The sample records about 160,000 clones, about nine tenths being singletons. Sample: peripheral blood. The receptors were gathered from a man younger than 45 with COVID-19, enrolled during active disease.

V gene TRBV7-3 combines with J gene TRBJ2-3, with 7 positions matching TRBD2. This CDR3 is 16 amino acids long. Trimming removed 2 bases from V and 1 base from J; junction bases left unmatched: 6. CDR1 SGHTA and CDR2 FQGTGA come from the germline V gene. This chain's CDR3 is CASSLSPSGRTDTQYF. CDR3 DNA: TGTGCCAGCAGCTTATCTCCTAGCGGCCGCACAGATACGCAGTATTTT.

The V call is TRBV30, the J call TRBJ1-1; 7 bases match TRBD1. Germline V gene data show CDR1 as GTSNPN and CDR2 as SVGIG (reference sequence). With V trimmed by 3 bases and J by 2 bases, 3 bases remained unmatched. CDR3 size: 13 residues. CDR3 in amino acids: CAWRRDRNTEAFF. CDR3 nucleotides: TGTGCCTGGAGGCGGGACAGAAACACTGAAGCTTTCTTT.

A few counts support this clone. The rearrangement uses TRBV5-1 and TRBJ1-3; D not certain. The CDR3 extends over 17 amino acids. Trimming removed 4 bases from V and 0 bases from J, with 17 bases in between. CDR1 and CDR2 (germline): SGHRS, YFSETQ. CDR3 sequence reads: CASSRGYDTSSGNTIYF. CDR3 nucleotides: TGCGCCAGCAGCCGGGGATATGACACAAGCTCTGGAAACACCATATATTTT. Full variable domain (missing parts from reference TRBV5-1 and TRBJ1-3): KAGVTQTPRYLIKTRGQQVTLSCSPISGHRSVSWYQQTPGQGLQFLFEYFSETQRNKGNFPGRFSGRQFSNSRSEMNVSTLELGDSALYLCASSRGYDTSSGNTIYFGEGSWLTVV.

This chain joins TRBV19 and TRBJ1-6; 10 positions match TRBD1. Germline V lookup: CDR1 LNHDA, CDR2 SQIVND (reference sequence). Germline trimming cut 9 bases from V and 2 bases from J; bases unmatched to any gene: 10. The CDR3 loop spans 17 amino acids. CDR3 coding DNA: TGTGCCAGCCCTAGACAGGGGGCGGTCCCCTATAATTCACCCCTCCACTTT. Protein sequence: CASPRQGAVPYNSPLHF.

The sample holds one count of this clone. The chain carries TRBV28 and TRBJ1-4; 9 nucleotides line up with TRBD1. Germline loops: CDR1 MDHEN, CDR2 SYDVKM. This CDR3 contains 15 residues. The trim removed 9 bases at V and 8 bases at J, leaving 13 bases unmatched. CDR3 in amino acids: CASSNPGQGDEKLFF. The DNA for the CDR3 is TGTGCCAGTTCGAATCCGGGACAGGGTGACGAAAAACTGTTTTTT.

The chain uses TRBV29-1 and TRBJ1-1, with D unresolved. Germline V CDR1 and CDR2: SQVTM, ANQGSEA. The CDR3 is 15 residues long. Here the CDR3 reads CSVIKTPTLNTEAFF. DNA of the CDR3: TGCAGTGTGATCAAGACTCCTACACTGAACACTGAAGCTTTCTTT.

The V gene is TRBV3-1 (or the pseudogene TRBV3-2), the J gene TRBJ2-3; possibly TRBD2 for D (6 bases). V was cut by 0 bases and J by 4 bases, with 11 bases left in between. The CDR3 spans 15 residues. CDR1 LGHDT and CDR2 YNNKEL come from the germline V gene (reference sequence). The CDR3 nucleotides are TGTGCCAGCAGCCAAGAAGTAGCGGCGGCAGATACGCAGTATTTT. As protein: CASSQEVAAADTQYF.

V and J are TRBV5-4 and TRBJ1-1; TRBD1 agrees at 9 bases. This CDR3 comprises 14 residues. Germline loops: CDR1 SGHNT, CDR2 YYREEE (reference sequence). Trimming at V came to 4 bases and at J to 5 bases, leaving 6 bases not matched to a gene. Written as DNA, the CDR3 is TGTGCCAGCAGCACAAAGACAGGGGGAACTGAAGCTTTCTTT. This gives the protein CASSTKTGGTEAFF.

This rearrangement joins TRBV7-2 to TRBJ2-3; D ambiguous. The CDR3 has 13 amino acids. Germline loops: CDR1 SGHTA, CDR2 FQGNSA. Trimming left V 2 bases short and J 5 bases short, with 8 bases between. The CDR3 bases are TGTGCCAGCAGCTTAACAGCACGAGATACGCAGTATTTT. Its protein product is CASSLTARDTQYF.

The chain employs TRBV16 and TRBJ1-1, with unresolved D. The CDR3 spans 11 residues. CDR1 is KGHSY and CDR2 is FQNENV in the germline V gene. The ends were cut back, 6 bases at V and 6 bases at J, with 8 bases in the middle. The CDR3 loop is CASSLGSEAFF. Here the CDR3 DNA reads TGTGCCAGCAGTCTCGGGTCTGAAGCTTTCTTT.

CDR3 nucleotides: TGTGCCAGTAGTTATGCGACACCGAACACCGGGGAGCTGTTTTTT. This gives the protein CASSYATPNTGELFF. The V gene is TRBV19, the J gene TRBJ2-2; unclear D gene. This CDR3 is built from 15 residues. Deletions cut 5 bases from V and 0 bases from J, with 10 bases between. Germline-derived CDR1 and CDR2 are LNHDA and SQIVND (reference sequence).